The rows below give T cell receptor beta chains drawn from one sample of a study of blood T cell repertoires in COVID-19. The method was immunoSEQ multiplex PCR; TCRdb's version includes in-frame clones alone and lacks a portion of them. Of about 180,000 clones in the sample, about 88% were seen once. Sequencing was carried out using PBMCs or T cells enriched from blood (not recorded which). These TCRs come from a human donor with acute COVID-19. The donor label of this sample is uncertain. Both conserved end residues are part of each CDR3. The D gene is left open where the match is weak. The size entry is marked missing in some rows and otherwise reads once, few, many or a size class.

length: 15; J: TRBJ2-5; V: TRBV19; size: .; D: TRBD2; CDR3: CASSDSGGVKETQYF; DNA: TGTGCCAGTAGTGACAGCGGGGGGGTGAAAGAGACCCAGTACTTC
length: 14; J: TRBJ1-2; V: TRBV2; size: .; D: TRBD1; CDR3: CASSWTGGPYGYTF; DNA: TGTGCCAGCAGCTGGACAGGGGGCCCCTATGGCTACACCTTC
length: 18; J: TRBJ2-7; V: TRBV27; size: once; D: TRBD2; CDR3: CASSFLTSGVTRTYEQYF; DNA: TGTGCCAGCAGTTTTTTGACTAGCGGGGTTACCCGCACCTACGAGCAGTACTTC
length: 14; J: TRBJ2-7; V: TRBV6-5; size: .; D: TRBD1; CDR3: CASRPGQGTYEQYF; DNA: TGTGCCAGCAGGCCGGGACAGGGAACCTACGAGCAGTACTTC
length: 14; J: TRBJ2-2; V: TRBV9; size: .; D: TRBD1; CDR3: CASSVTGTYGELFF; DNA: TGTGCCAGCAGCGTGACAGGGACGTACGGGGAGCTGTTTTTT
length: 14; J: TRBJ2-2; V: TRBV3-1/TRBV3-2; size: .; D: TRBD2; CDR3: CAARSGGGTGELFF; DNA: TGTGCCGCGAGGAGCGGGGGGGGCACCGGGGAGCTGTTTTTT
length: 12; J: TRBJ1-4; V: TRBV19; size: .; D: TRBD1; CDR3: CASSPRGQELFF; DNA: TGTGCCAGTAGCCCAAGAGGACAGGAACTGTTTTTT
length: 15; J: TRBJ2-3; V: TRBV5-4; size: .; D: .; CDR3: CASSSRTTSTDTQYF; DNA: TGTGCCAGCAGCTCGAGGACTACCAGCACAGATACGCAGTATTTT
length: 14; J: TRBJ1-1; V: TRBV18; size: .; D: TRBD1; CDR3: CASSPSGGASRGFF; DNA: TGTGCCAGCTCACCATCAGGGGGCGCTTCCCGAGGTTTCTTT
length: 21; J: TRBJ2-5; V: TRBV6-2/TRBV6-3; size: many; D: TRBD2; CDR3: CASSPLYDSWTSGGAQETQYF; DNA: TGTGCCAGCAGTCCGCTATATGATTCTTGGACTAGCGGGGGGGCGCAAGAGACCCAGTACTTC
length: 11; J: TRBJ2-1; V: TRBV20-1; size: .; D: .; CDR3: CSAERGGEQFF; DNA: TGCAGTGCTGAGAGAGGGGGTGAGCAGTTCTTC
length: 13; J: TRBJ2-7; V: TRBV3-1/TRBV3-2; size: .; D: .; CDR3: CASSQASSYEQYF; DNA: TGTGCCAGCAGCCAAGCCAGTTCCTACGAGCAGTACTTC
length: 17; J: TRBJ1-1; V: TRBV7-9; size: .; D: TRBD1; CDR3: CASSLFRAGGRYTEAFF; DNA: TGTGCCAGCAGCTTATTCCGGGCAGGGGGCAGGTACACTGAAGCTTTCTTT
length: 15; J: TRBJ2-7; V: TRBV7-2; size: .; D: TRBD2; CDR3: CASSLAPGGYYEQYF; DNA: TGTGCCAGCAGCTTAGCACCGGGGGGGTACTACGAGCAGTACTTC
length: 11; J: TRBJ2-7; V: TRBV27; size: .; D: .; CDR3: CASSDNYEQYF; DNA: TGTGCCAGCAGTGACAACTACGAGCAGTACTTC
length: 17; J: TRBJ1-3; V: TRBV11-2; size: .; D: TRBD1; CDR3: CASSDRDRGIYGNTIYF; DNA: TGTGCCAGCAGCGACCGGGACAGGGGGATTTATGGAAACACCATATATTTT
length: 17; J: TRBJ2-3; V: TRBV4-1; size: once; D: .; CDR3: CASSQDPAGSATDTQYF; DNA: TGCGCCAGCAGCCAAGATCCGGCGGGGAGCGCCACAGATACGCAGTATTTT
length: 17; J: TRBJ1-2; V: TRBV6-1; size: .; D: .; CDR3: CASSDLYRDISNYGYTF; DNA: TGTGCCAGCAGTGATCTCTACCGGGACATTTCTAACTATGGCTACACCTTC
length: 17; J: TRBJ2-3; V: TRBV10-2; size: .; D: TRBD2; CDR3: CASSVGLAGGGRDTQYF; DNA: TGCGCCAGCAGTGTGGGACTAGCGGGGGGGGGCCGGGATACGCAGTATTTT
length: 15; J: TRBJ2-5; V: TRBV5-5; size: once; D: TRBD1; CDR3: CASSPSRQGRETQYF; DNA: TGTGCCAGCAGCCCCTCCCGACAGGGACGAGAGACCCAGTACTTC
length: 13; J: TRBJ2-3; V: TRBV24-1; size: .; D: TRBD2; CDR3: CATSGGPTDTQYF; DNA: TGTGCCACCTCGGGGGGACCCACAGATACGCAGTATTTT
length: 14; J: TRBJ2-7; V: TRBV2; size: .; D: .; CDR3: CASRPGTREREQYF; DNA: TGTGCCAGCAGGCCCGGGACAAGAGAACGCGAGCAGTACTTC
length: 15; J: TRBJ1-1; V: TRBV18; size: .; D: .; CDR3: CASSPNSQGRTEAFF; DNA: TGTGCCAGCTCACCAAACTCCCAGGGAAGGACTGAAGCTTTCTTT
length: 15; J: TRBJ1-4; V: TRBV5-6; size: .; D: .; CDR3: CASSLARSSYEKLFF; DNA: TGTGCCAGCAGCTTGGCCAGGTCCTCGTATGAAAAACTGTTTTTT
length: 13; J: TRBJ1-2; V: TRBV28; size: .; D: .; CDR3: CASGGGVNYGYTF; DNA: TGTGCCAGCGGGGGAGGGGTTAACTATGGCTACACCTTC
length: 16; J: TRBJ2-7; V: TRBV4-3; size: .; D: TRBD1; CDR3: CASSQDQTGASYEQYF; DNA: TGCGCCAGCAGCCAAGATCAGACAGGGGCCTCCTACGAGCAGTACTTC
length: 15; J: TRBJ1-1; V: TRBV4-2; size: .; D: .; CDR3: CASSQEAGVNTEAFF; DNA: TGTGCCAGCAGCCAAGAAGCAGGGGTGAACACTGAAGCTTTCTTT
length: 13; J: TRBJ2-7; V: TRBV18; size: .; D: .; CDR3: CASSTLETYEQYF; DNA: TGTGCCAGCTCTACACTGGAGACCTACGAGCAGTACTTC
length: 15; J: TRBJ1-5; V: TRBV4-3; size: .; D: .; CDR3: CASSPTADSNQPQHF; DNA: TGCGCCAGCAGCCCGACGGCGGATAGCAATCAGCCCCAGCATTTT
length: 15; J: TRBJ2-5; V: TRBV6-4; size: .; D: TRBD2; CDR3: CASSREAGGGETQYF; DNA: TGTGCCAGCAGTCGGGAAGCGGGGGGCGGGGAGACCCAGTACTTC
length: 15; J: TRBJ2-5; V: TRBV6-5; size: .; D: TRBD2; CDR3: CASRGLAGRRETQYF; DNA: TGTGCCAGCAGAGGACTAGCGGGGCGGAGAGAGACCCAGTACTTC
length: 17; J: TRBJ2-3; V: TRBV2; size: .; D: TRBD1; CDR3: CASSLPAGTGGADTQYF; DNA: TGTGCCAGCAGTCTCCCAGCCGGGACAGGGGGCGCAGATACGCAGTATTTT
length: 14; J: TRBJ1-5; V: TRBV5-6; size: .; D: .; CDR3: CASSEQGYNQPQHF; DNA: TGTGCCAGCAGCGAACAGGGTTACAATCAGCCCCAGCATTTT
length: 14; J: TRBJ2-7; V: TRBV6-5; size: .; D: .; CDR3: CASSRQLSSYEQYF; DNA: TGTGCCAGCAGCCGACAACTGAGCTCCTACGAGCAGTACTTC
length: 12; J: TRBJ2-5; V: TRBV6-5; size: .; D: .; CDR3: CASRRRRETQYF; DNA: TGTGCCAGCAGGAGACGGAGGGAGACCCAGTACTTC
length: 16; J: TRBJ1-3; V: TRBV7-9; size: .; D: .; CDR3: CASSLAAQVSGNTIYF; DNA: TGTGCCAGCAGCTTAGCTGCACAAGTCTCTGGAAACACCATATATTTT
length: 15; J: TRBJ2-3; V: TRBV9; size: .; D: .; CDR3: CASSAEPGTADTQYF; DNA: TGTGCCAGCAGCGCCGAACCTGGGACTGCAGATACGCAGTATTTT
length: 13; J: TRBJ1-2; V: TRBV12-3/TRBV12-4; size: .; D: .; CDR3: CASSFPANYGYTF; DNA: TGTGCCAGCAGTTTCCCAGCTAACTATGGCTACACCTTC
length: 15; J: TRBJ1-1; V: TRBV2; size: .; D: TRBD1; CDR3: CASRDTGTGYTEAFF; DNA: TGTGCCAGCAGGGATACCGGGACAGGCTACACTGAAGCTTTCTTT
length: 13; J: TRBJ1-2; V: TRBV15; size: .; D: .; CDR3: CATSGLLNYGYTF; DNA: TGTGCCACCAGCGGACTCCTGAACTATGGCTACACCTTC
length: 15; J: TRBJ2-7; V: TRBV15; size: .; D: .; CDR3: CATSRDATGAYEQYF; DNA: TGTGCCACCAGCAGAGATGCGACAGGAGCTTACGAGCAGTACTTC
length: 16; J: TRBJ2-3; V: TRBV7-9; size: .; D: .; CDR3: CASSLSRGMSTDTQYF; DNA: TGTGCCAGCAGCCTTTCGCGAGGGATGAGCACAGATACGCAGTATTTT
length: 14; J: TRBJ2-7; V: TRBV5-1; size: .; D: TRBD2; CDR3: CASSPAGGPYEQYF; DNA: TGCGCCAGCAGCCCAGCGGGGGGGCCCTACGAGCAGTACTTC
length: 15; J: TRBJ2-5; V: TRBV10-3; size: .; D: .; CDR3: CASGRGGLAQETQYF; DNA: TGTGCCAGCGGAAGAGGGGGTCTAGCCCAAGAGACCCAGTACTTC
length: 17; J: TRBJ1-5; V: TRBV15; size: .; D: .; CDR3: CATSRPPSGVGNQPQHF; DNA: TGTGCCACCAGCAGGCCTCCCTCGGGGGTGGGCAATCAGCCCCAGCATTTT
length: 19; J: TRBJ1-6; V: TRBV11-2; size: .; D: .; CDR3: CASSHNQFREAALGSPLHF; DNA: TGTGCCAGCAGCCACAACCAATTCCGGGAGGCCGCCTTAGGTTCACCCCTCCACTTT
length: 14; J: TRBJ2-3; V: TRBV7-3; size: once; D: .; CDR3: CASSLTFRTDTQYF; DNA: TGTGCCAGCAGCCTTACTTTCCGCACAGATACGCAGTATTTT
length: 13; J: TRBJ2-7; V: TRBV19; size: once; D: TRBD2; CDR3: CASSPVGGGEQYF; DNA: TGTGCCAGTAGCCCCGTGGGGGGAGGGGAGCAGTACTTC
length: 17; J: TRBJ1-5; V: TRBV6-1; size: .; D: TRBD1; CDR3: CASSEATTGTGNQPQHF; DNA: TGTGCCAGCAGTGAAGCGACTACCGGGACAGGGAACCAGCCCCAGCATTTT
length: 15; J: TRBJ2-7; V: TRBV2; size: .; D: TRBD1; CDR3: CASSAGTGISYEQYF; DNA: TGTGCCAGCAGTGCCGGGACAGGGATCTCCTACGAGCAGTACTTC
length: 15; J: TRBJ2-2; V: TRBV27; size: .; D: .; CDR3: CASRKTGAGTGELFF; DNA: TGTGCCAGCAGAAAAACAGGGGCGGGGACCGGGGAGCTGTTTTTT
length: 15; J: TRBJ1-1; V: TRBV7-2; size: .; D: TRBD1; CDR3: CASSLKGDRAAEAFF; DNA: TGTGCCAGCAGCTTAAAGGGTGACAGGGCCGCTGAAGCTTTCTTT
length: 13; J: TRBJ2-5; V: TRBV6-1; size: .; D: .; CDR3: CASSEEWRETQYF; DNA: TGTGCCAGCAGTGAAGAATGGAGGGAGACCCAGTACTTC
length: 17; J: TRBJ2-3; V: TRBV6-4; size: .; D: TRBD1; CDR3: CASSAKGAGRSTDTQYF; DNA: TGTGCCAGCAGTGCCAAGGGGGCAGGGCGAAGCACAGATACGCAGTATTTT
length: 20; J: TRBJ1-3; V: TRBV2; size: .; D: TRBD1; CDR3: CASSTLWTGQGANSGNTIYF; DNA: TGTGCCAGCAGTACCCTTTGGACAGGCCAAGGGGCCAACTCTGGAAACACCATATATTTT
length: 18; J: TRBJ2-6; V: TRBV4-1; size: .; D: TRBD1; CDR3: CASSQGGQGSAGANVLTF; DNA: TGCGCCAGCAGCCAAGGGGGACAGGGATCGGCCGGGGCCAACGTCCTGACTTTC
length: 15; J: TRBJ1-5; V: TRBV7-2; size: .; D: .; CDR3: CASSSQGSSNQPQHF; DNA: TGTGCCAGCAGCTCTCAGGGTTCCAGCAATCAGCCCCAGCATTTT